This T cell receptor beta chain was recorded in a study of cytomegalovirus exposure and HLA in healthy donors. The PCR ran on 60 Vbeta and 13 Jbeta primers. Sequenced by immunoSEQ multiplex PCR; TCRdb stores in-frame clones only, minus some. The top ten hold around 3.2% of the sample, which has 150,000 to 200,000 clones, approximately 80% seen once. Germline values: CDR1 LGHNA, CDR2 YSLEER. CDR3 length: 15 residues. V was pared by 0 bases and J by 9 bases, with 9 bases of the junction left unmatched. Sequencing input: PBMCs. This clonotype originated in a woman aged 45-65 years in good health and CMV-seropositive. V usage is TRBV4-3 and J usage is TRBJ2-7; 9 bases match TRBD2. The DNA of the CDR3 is TGCGCCAGCAGCCAAGACTGGACTAGCGAAGCACTGCAGTACTTC. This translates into CASSQDWTSEALQYF.